The sequence of this T cell receptor (beta chain) was determined in a study of T cell changes during pregnancy in multiple sclerosis. Per the germline V gene, CDR1 is SQVTM and CDR2 is ANQGSEA. The ends were cut back, 5 bases at V and 3 bases at J, with 13 bases in the middle. The CDR3 is made up of 13 amino acids. In this sample, this clone turned up once. TCRdb's table, derived via immunoSEQ multiplex PCR, lists solely in-frame clones and lacks some. The sample holds some 80,000 clones, more than 90% seen once. The receptor was isolated from a female donor with multiple sclerosis, enrolled in a pregnancy study. The sample was peripheral blood, taken in the second trimester of pregnancy. The V gene is TRBV29-1, the J gene TRBJ2-5; possibly TRBD2 for D (5 bases). CDR3 sequence (DNA): TGCAGCGTTCCGAGAGGGAATGAAGAGACCCAGTACTTC. This gives the protein CSVPRGNEETQYF.